This TCR beta chain was sequenced during a study of regulatory T cells in long-lasting Graves disease. There are a few counts of this clonotype. Its matching antigen is unknown. The junction departs from germline at one end; a sequencing error may be responsible. Study-wide points: A limited number of samples was an acknowledged limitation.

Libraries of TCR beta came from iRepertoire HTBI primers plus Arm-PCR of CDR3 regions. TCRdb reanalysed the multiplex PCR reads using MiXCR and keeps one entry per CDR3 protein. Found here are over 350,000 distinct CDR3 sequences, 13% to 15% of them singletons; the top ten hold 17%. Germline V gives CDR1 SGHTA, CDR2 FQGNSA. CDR3 length: 13 residues. Time point given: newly diagnosed GD, antithyroid drugs for less than 3 months. From RNA extracted from PBMCs, the TCR library was made. EDTA tubes received about 9.2 milliliters of collected peripheral blood. In addition, the sample was reused for a study of T cells in Graves' hyperthyroidism and ophthalmopathy. From that second work: The authors deemed Graves' hyperthyroidism stable absent ophthalmopathy progression within 18 months. TCR CDR3 underwent first-round RT-PCR with the HTBI primer set.

The sequence was obtained from a woman aged 50 to 60 with Graves disease. This specimen was peripheral blood mononuclear cells (PBMCs), taken at new diagnosis, from a patient treated with antithyroid drugs. This chain connects TRBV7-2 to TRBJ2-7; 10 bases line up with TRBD2. The CDR3, as DNA: TGTGCCAGCAGCAAAGGGGAGGGACTAGCGACCGACTTC. This gives the protein CASSKGEGLATDF.